This T cell receptor beta chain was observed in a study of blood T cell repertoires in COVID-19. Study as a whole: COVID-19 samples collected from the United States, Italy and Spain covered acute and convalescent phases. T cells, B-cell-depleted T cells, or PBMCs provided the cDNA or gDNA that served as material.

The repertoire was sequenced with immunoSEQ multiplex PCR; TCRdb's copy has only in-frame clones and lacks some. Here the sample spans approximately 68,000 clones, 79% being singletons. The V and J ends lost 5 bases and 8 bases, in that order; junction bases with no gene match: 12. In germline, CDR1 is ENHRY, CDR2 SYGVKD. This CDR3 is 17 amino acids long. The sequence derives from a woman aged 45 to 65 with acute or convalescent COVID-19. This chain connects TRBV10-3 to TRBJ2-4, with 13 bases matching TRBD2. The sequencing input was peripheral blood. The CDR3 DNA sequence: TGTGCCATCAGTTCGGGACTAGCGGGGAATGGGATAGACATTCAGTACTTC. It yields the protein CAISSGLAGNGIDIQYF.